This TCR beta chain was documented in a study of Ad26.COV2.S vaccination and SARS-CoV-2 variants. For the study at large: A COV1001 Ad26.COV2.S trial-arm participant provided the sample. Doses of Ad26.COV2.S were injected into muscle once or twice, 56 days apart.

Clones were sequenced by immunoSEQ multiplex PCR, and TCRdb holds only the in-frame ones, with some missing. The sample holds around 240,000 clones, around nine tenths seen once. Notes on the study in general: Total T cell responses were possibly underestimated by TCR breadth and depth analyses.

V shed 3 bases and J shed 7 bases, with 7 bases lying between them. Germline V gene data show CDR1 as SGHKS and CDR2 as YYEKEE (reference sequence). The CDR3 covers 11 residues. The treatment is: roughly 20 received Ad26.COV2.S at low or high dose, single or two shots; about 5 received placebo; per-sample allocation not given. Sampling took place 63 days after the first vaccine or placebo injection. The donor's status was that of an adult aged 18-55 years in Boston. This clone has only one observation. Its antigen remains unknown. The TCR originated in a person aged 18-60 years who received the Ad26.COV2.S COVID-19 vaccine or a placebo. Here the sequenced sample was peripheral blood, taken in a trial of Ad26.COV2.S vaccine versus placebo. This chain connects TRBV5-5 to TRBJ1-2; D not certain. Here the CDR3 DNA reads TGTGCCAGCAGCTCGGTGGGTGGCTACACCTTC. Its protein product is CASSSVGGYTF.